The 24 T cell receptor beta chains below come from one sample, sequenced in a study of technical replicates of blood from several donors. Using immunoSEQ multiplex PCR, the repertoire was profiled, and TCRdb retains in-frame clones only, with some absent. The data contain some 93,000 clones, about 95% of them singletons. The sample was T cells isolated from PBMCs. These receptors all come from a human donor in good health.

The chain joins TRBV21-1 to TRBJ1-5; the D segment call TRBD1 is taken from the table without a DNA check. TRBV21-1 is a listed pseudogene. This CDR3 has 20 residues. CDR3 nucleotides: TGTGCCAGCAGCAAAGGGTACGGGACAGGTTTAGAGGTAGGGTGGCAGCCCCAGCATTTT. Protein: CASSKGYGTGLEVGWQPQHF.

The V and J genes are TRBV19 and TRBJ2-7; D perhaps matches TRBD1 (6 bases). V was pared by 5 bases and J by 2 bases, with 16 bases between. This CDR3 has 15 residues. Germline loops: CDR1 LNHDA, CDR2 SQIVND (reference sequence). CDR3 nucleotide sequence: TGTGCCAGTAGTTTACAAGGGGGTATCGCCTACGAGCAGTACTTC. It translates to CASSLQGGIAYEQYF.

The chain has TRBV13 and TRBJ2-7; a possible D gene is TRBD1 (5 bases). Germline-derived CDR1 and CDR2 are PRHDT and FYEKMQ (reference sequence). The CDR3 extends over 16 amino acids. Trimming removed 4 bases from V and 0 bases from J, with 16 bases in between. The CDR3 sequence: CASSSATDSSSYEQYF. Written as DNA, the CDR3 is TGTGCCAGCAGCTCCGCGACAGATTCTAGCTCCTACGAGCAGTACTTC.

CDR3 bases: TGCGCCAGCAGCGACCTGGAGATTATAGAGACCCAGTACTTC. Its translation: CASSDLEIIETQYF. The rearrangement joins TRBV5-1 to TRBJ2-5; no reliable D call. From germline, CDR1 is SGHRS and CDR2 YFSETQ. The V end lost 4 bases, the J end lost 4 bases, and 14 bases lay between the germline ends. The CDR3 is 14 amino acids.

The gene calls are TRBV5-6 and TRBJ1-4, with D maybe TRBD1 (6 bases). CDR3 length equals 15 residues. Trimming took 4 bases from V and 7 from J, leaving 17 bases between them. In germline, CDR1 is SGHDT, CDR2 YYEEEE. Here the CDR3 reads CASSGYREMVEKLFF. CDR3 coding DNA: TGTGCCAGCAGCGGATACAGGGAAATGGTTGAAAAACTGTTTTTT. The complete variable domain, with remaining parts taken from reference TRBV5-6 and TRBJ1-4, reads DAGVTQSPTHLIKTRGQQVTLRCSPKSGHDTVSWYQQALGQGPQFIFQYYEEEERQRGNFPDRFSGHQFPNYSSELNVNALLLGDSALYLCASSGYREMVEKLFFGSGTQLSVL.

This chain joins TRBV9 and TRBJ2-1, with 7 bases matching TRBD2. With V trimmed by 1 base and J by 3 bases, 4 bases remained unmatched. CDR1 SGDLS and CDR2 YYNGEE come from the germline V gene. The CDR3 extends over 15 amino acids. The CDR3: CASSVFTSDYNEQFF. The CDR3, as DNA: TGTGCCAGCAGCGTATTTACTAGCGACTACAATGAGCAGTTCTTC.

This rearrangement joins TRBV2 to TRBJ1-2; D is ambiguous. Trimming left V 3 bases short and J 2 bases short, with 7 bases between. The CDR3 length is 13 residues. CDR1 and CDR2 from the germline V gene are SNHLY and FYNNEI. CDR3 nucleotides: TGTGCCAGCAGTGAGGAACAGAACTATGGCTACACCTTC. Translation: CASSEEQNYGYTF.

The V gene is TRBV28, the J gene TRBJ2-1; TRBD1 matches 10 bases. Germline V gene data show CDR1 as MDHEN and CDR2 as SYDVKM. The V and J ends lost 3 bases and 8 bases, in that order; junction bases with no gene match: 10. The CDR3 has 16 amino acids. DNA for the CDR3: TGTGCCAGCAGTTTGGGTAAGCGGACAGGGGGAGATGAGCAGTTCTTC. Its protein product is CASSLGKRTGGDEQFF.

For the CDR3, the DNA is TGTGCCATCAGTGCAGGGACTAGCGGGAGCTCCTACAATGAGCAGTTCTTC. This sequence encodes CAISAGTSGSSYNEQFF. The gene calls are TRBV10-3 and TRBJ2-1; TRBD2 matches at 14 bases. The CDR3 is 17 amino acids. The germline CDR1 and CDR2 sequences are ENHRY and SYGVKD. V shed 4 bases, J shed 0 bases, and the junction held 2 bases outside the gene matches.

This chain links TRBV14 with TRBJ2-7; D is unclear. Germline V CDR1 and CDR2: SGHDN, FVKESK. V was shortened by 1 base and J by 4 bases, with 5 bases between the two germline ends. This CDR3 has 12 amino acids. The CDR3 sequence is CASSQGVYEQYF. CDR3 nucleotides: TGTGCCAGCAGCCAAGGTGTATACGAGCAGTACTTC.

V and J are TRBV6-1 and TRBJ1-2; 8 nucleotides align to TRBD1. This CDR3 region has 16 residues. Germline V lookup: CDR1 MNHNS, CDR2 SASEGT. The J segment lost 0 bases and the V segment lost 3 bases, leaving 6 bases of the junction unmatched. This chain's CDR3 is CASSDTGTGSNYGYTF. The CDR3 DNA follows: TGTGCCAGCAGTGACACGGGGACAGGATCTAACTATGGCTACACCTTC.

The V and J genes are TRBV5-6 and TRBJ2-1, with 12 bases lining up with TRBD2. The CDR3 spans 15 residues. Looked up from germline, CDR1 is SGHDT and CDR2 is YYEEEE. The V and J ends lost 2 bases and 12 bases, in that order; junction bases with no gene match: 9. The CDR3 sequence: CASSFASGGGSGQFF. The CDR3 DNA follows: TGTGCCAGCAGCTTCGCTAGCGGGGGGGGATCGGGGCAGTTCTTC.

The rearrangement uses TRBV29-1 and TRBJ1-2; a possible D gene is TRBD1 (5 bases). Looked up from germline, CDR1 is SQVTM and CDR2 is ANQGSEA. The V end was cut by 2 bases, the J end by 4 bases, with 11 bases between. CDR3 length equals 13 residues. CDR3 residues: CSVESQGFYGYTF. The CDR3 bases are TGCAGCGTTGAAAGCCAGGGCTTCTATGGCTACACCTTC.

On this clone: Other DNA sequences in the same sample also yield this CDR3. The rearrangement uses TRBV4-1 and TRBJ1-1, with 9 positions matching TRBD1. CDR1 and CDR2 from the germline V gene are MGHRA and YSYEKL. The CDR3 runs 14 residues. V was clipped by 3 bases and J by 1 base; unmatched bases: 0. CDR3: CASSQGQGNTEAFF. The CDR3 DNA follows: TGCGCCAGCAGCCAGGGACAGGGGAACACTGAAGCTTTCTTT.

The V gene is TRBV6-5, the J gene TRBJ2-1; 10 positions match TRBD2. This CDR3 has 16 residues. From germline, CDR1 is MNHEY and CDR2 SVGAGI. The J segment lost 7 bases and the V segment lost 2 bases, leaving 8 bases of the junction unmatched. The chain's CDR3 is CASSYKLAGGENEQFF. The DNA for the CDR3 is TGTGCCAGCAGTTACAAATTAGCGGGAGGAGAGAATGAGCAGTTCTTC.

The chain combines TRBV11-2 with TRBJ2-2, with 12 bases fitting TRBD1. There are 18 residues in the CDR3. CDR1 is SGHAT, CDR2 FQNNGV, per germline. With V trimmed by 4 bases and J by 4 bases, 10 bases remained unmatched. The CDR3 nucleotides read TGTGCCAGCAGCTCCGTCCGGGACAGGGGGCTCTTCACCGGGGAGCTGTTTTTT. Amino acid sequence: CASSSVRDRGLFTGELFF.

The CDR3 sequence: CASKRGGTEYEQYF. The CDR3 DNA reads TGTGCCAGTAAAAGGGGAGGGACGGAGTACGAGCAGTACTTC. J is TRBJ2-7 and V is TRBV27, with TRBD2 matching 7 bases. The ends lost 9 bases at V and 4 bases at J; junction bases unmatched: 12. The CDR3 extends over 14 amino acids. The germline V gene has CDR1 MNHEY and CDR2 SMNVEV (reference sequence).

The chain combines TRBV5-4 with TRBJ2-7; 10 bases agree with TRBD2. V dropped 1 base and J dropped 5; count of bases not matched to a gene: 6. This CDR3 spans 15 amino acids. Germline assignment: CDR1 SGHNT and CDR2 YYREEE (reference sequence). For the CDR3, the DNA is TGTGCCAGCAGCTTGTCAGCGGGAGGGCCTGACGAGCAGTACTTC. Its protein product is CASSLSAGGPDEQYF.

The chain links TRBV5-6 to TRBJ1-1; D is unclear. This CDR3 is 14 amino acids long. V shed 0 bases and J shed 0 bases, with 6 bases lying between them. Germline V gives CDR1 SGHDT, CDR2 YYEEEE. CDR3 loop: CASSLGQMNTEAFF. DNA for the CDR3: TGTGCCAGCAGCTTGGGGCAGATGAACACTGAAGCTTTCTTT.

The gene calls are TRBV14 and TRBJ2-7, with D tentatively TRBD1 (6 bases). The CDR3 contains 17 residues. Germline lookup yields CDR1 SGHDN and CDR2 FVKESK. V lost 5 bases to trimming and J lost 1 base, with 21 bases between them. CDR3 region: CASSTTQDNRDSYEQYF. The DNA of the CDR3 is TGTGCCAGCAGCACAACTCAAGATAACAGGGATTCCTACGAGCAGTACTTC. Drawing the rest from reference TRBV14 and TRBJ2-7, the complete variable domain is EAGVTQFPSHSVIEKGQTVTLRCDPISGHDNLYWYRRVMGKEIKFLLHFVKESKQDESGMPNNRFLAERTGGTYSTLKVQPAELEDSGVYFCASSTTQDNRDSYEQYFGPGTRLTVT.

CDR3 coding DNA: TGTGCCAGCAGCCGCGTATCCTATAATTCACCCCTCCACTTT. Amino acid sequence: CASSRVSYNSPLHF. The J gene is TRBJ1-6, the V gene TRBV13; D unresolved. The CDR3 extends over 14 amino acids. The germline gives CDR1 PRHDT, CDR2 FYEKMQ (reference sequence). Deletions cut 5 bases from V and 1 base from J, with 6 bases between.

The chain joins TRBV6-6 to TRBJ2-3, with D possibly TRBD1 on 6 matching bases. V was clipped by 4 bases and J by 3 bases, with 8 bases between them. The CDR3 covers 13 residues. Germline CDR1 is MNHNY and CDR2 is SVGAGI (reference sequence). CDR3 loop: CASSFTGTDTQYF. The CDR3 DNA follows: TGTGCCAGCAGTTTTACAGGGACAGATACGCAGTATTTT.

The V gene is TRBV28, the J gene TRBJ2-7; 9 bases line up with TRBD2. Trimming at V came to 6 bases and at J to 2 bases, leaving 8 bases not matched to a gene. The CDR3 spans 15 residues. Germline CDR1 reads MDHEN; CDR2 reads SYDVKM. In DNA, the CDR3 is TGTGCCAGCAGAATCACGAGCGGGAGGACCTACGAGCAGTACTTC. It translates to CASRITSGRTYEQYF.

This rearrangement joins TRBV5-1 to TRBJ2-1, with D possibly being TRBD2 (5 bases). The CDR3 has 17 amino acids. From germline, CDR1 is SGHRS and CDR2 YFSETQ. Trimming pared 1 base from V and 0 bases from J, leaving 14 bases between. CDR3 protein: CASSLFGRLDSYNEQFF. The CDR3 region has the DNA TGCGCCAGCAGCTTGTTTGGGAGACTGGACTCCTACAATGAGCAGTTCTTC.